Listed here are 5 T cell receptor beta chains from one sample, sequenced in a study of T-cell memory formation after mild COVID-19. TCRdb reprocessed the 5' RACE reads with MiXCR, giving one entry per CDR3 protein. The sample carries approximately 250,000 distinct CDR3 sequences, around 15% recorded once. Sequenced: PBMCs or a T cell subset sorted from them (not recorded which). These receptors were collected from a man aged 18 to 29 who had mild COVID-19 (a few samples of this study predate the infection). Cell type and time point are not known.

This clonotype was recorded a few times. The chain employs TRBV4-3 and TRBJ2-7; D is uncertain. Germline V lookup: CDR1 LGHNA, CDR2 YSLEER. The CDR3 extends over 13 amino acids. V lost 3 bases to trimming and J lost 3 bases, with 9 bases between them. The chain's CDR3 is CASSHDDGYEQYF. CDR3 sequence (DNA): TGCGCCAGCAGCCATGATGACGGCTACGAGCAGTACTTC.

The chain is built from TRBV27 and TRBJ1-2; perhaps TRBD1 as D (6 bases). Trimming took off 2 bases at V and 8 bases at J, with 15 bases between the two ends. CDR1 and CDR2 (germline): MNHEY, SMNVEV (reference sequence). This CDR3 contains 14 residues. The CDR3 is CASSLMGAPGGYTF. The CDR3 DNA follows: TGTGCCAGCAGTTTAATGGGGGCACCGGGGGGCTACACCTTC.

In this sample, this clonotype turned up a few times. The chain links TRBV4-1 to TRBJ1-5, with D perhaps matching TRBD1 (5 bases). The CDR3 spans 14 residues. V gave up 4 bases and J gave up 4 bases, with 11 bases separating them. The germline gives CDR1 MGHRA, CDR2 YSYEKL. CDR3 sequence: CASSPGTLNQPQHF. CDR3 nucleotide sequence: TGCGCCAGCAGCCCCGGGACCCTAAATCAGCCCCAGCATTTT.

The V and J genes are TRBV7-2 and TRBJ2-6; 10 bases line up with TRBD2. Germline CDR1 SGHTA, CDR2 FQGNSA. The CDR3 runs to 16 residues. The J segment lost 4 bases and the V segment lost 5 bases, leaving 5 bases of the junction unmatched. The CDR3 coding sequence is TGTGCCAGCAGCCAGCGGGGGGGCTCCGGGGCCAACGTCCTGACTTTC. It yields the protein CASSQRGGSGANVLTF.

The chain is built from TRBV20-1 and TRBJ1-1; D ambiguous. The CDR3 runs 11 residues. Trimming pared 6 bases from V and 8 bases from J, leaving 13 bases between. Germline V lookup: CDR1 DFQATT, CDR2 SNEGSKA (reference sequence). The CDR3 spells CSAGRSTEAFF. The CDR3 nucleotides read TGCAGTGCCGGACGTTCGACAGAAGCTTTCTTT.